A single sample gave rise to the 27 T cell receptor beta chains below, sequenced in a study of T cell responses to AZD1222 COVID-19 vaccine. Method: immunoSEQ multiplex PCR; TCRdb's copy keeps in-frame clones and lacks some. Of 200,000 or so clones in the sample, about 93% were seen once. The input for sequencing was peripheral blood, taken on day 0 of MenACWY control vaccination. The origin of the receptors is an adult in good health.

The chain couples TRBV6-6 to TRBJ1-4; no firm D call. V gave up 5 bases and J gave up 7 bases, with 8 bases separating them. The germline V gene has CDR1 MNHNY and CDR2 SVGAGI (reference sequence). The CDR3 contains 12 residues. The CDR3 DNA is TGTGCCAGCAGTCCGGTGGGTGAAAAACTGTTTTTT. It translates to CASSPVGEKLFF.

The V gene is TRBV6-2 or TRBV6-3, the J gene TRBJ1-1, with D tentatively TRBD1 (5 bases). The CDR3 spans 17 residues. CDR1 is MNHEY, CDR2 SVGEGT, per germline. V lost 0 bases and J lost 1, with 15 bases in between. CDR3 in amino acids: CASSYSRGAGTNTEAFF. CDR3 nucleotide sequence: TGTGCCAGCAGTTACTCCCGGGGCGCGGGGACGAACACTGAAGCTTTCTTT.

DNA for the CDR3: TGTGCCAGCAGCCCCCGGGTAGATACGCAGTATTTT. Amino acid sequence: CASSPRVDTQYF. J is TRBJ2-3 and V is TRBV7-2; D is uncertain. Germline V CDR1 and CDR2: SGHTA, FQGNSA. The germline V and J ends were trimmed by 5 bases and 5 bases, with 8 bases remaining between them. CDR3 size: 12 residues.

The chain couples TRBV18 to TRBJ2-5; D unresolved. This CDR3 comprises 14 residues. Trimming removed 0 bases from V and 3 bases from J, with 8 bases in between. Germline V gene data show CDR1 as KGHSH and CDR2 as LQKENI. The CDR3 spells CASSPPAEKETQYF. The CDR3 DNA sequence: TGTGCCAGCTCACCACCCGCAGAGAAAGAGACCCAGTACTTC.

CDR3 in DNA: TGTGCCAGCAGTGAGGGGCGCGAAGAGACCCAGTACTTC. It translates to CASSEGREETQYF. This rearrangement joins TRBV25-1 to TRBJ2-5; possible D gene TRBD1, 5 bases. This CDR3 is 13 amino acids long. Looked up from germline, CDR1 is MGHDK and CDR2 is SYGVNS. The V end lost 3 bases, the J end lost 3 bases, and 8 bases lay between the germline ends.

The chain has TRBV5-4 and TRBJ2-5; TRBD2 aligns across 7 bases. The CDR3 is made up of 13 amino acids. Looked up from germline, CDR1 is SGHNT and CDR2 is YYREEE (reference sequence). V trimming: 4 bases; J trimming: 5 bases; junction bases outside the gene matches: 5. The CDR3 loop reads CASSPGGQETQYF. CDR3 nucleotides: TGTGCCAGCAGCCCGGGGGGTCAGGAGACCCAGTACTTC.

The V and J genes are TRBV7-2 and TRBJ1-5; no firm D call. Trimming left V 1 base short and J 3 bases short, with 7 bases between. Germline lookup yields CDR1 SGHTA and CDR2 FQGNSA. The CDR3 totals 14 residues. The CDR3 nucleotides are TGTGCCAGCAGCTTAGACGGAATCAATCAGCCCCAGCATTTT. As protein: CASSLDGINQPQHF.

The rearrangement links TRBV5-5 to TRBJ2-3; perhaps TRBD1 as D (5 bases). V was cut by 3 bases and J by 0 bases, with 11 bases left in between. Germline V CDR1 and CDR2: SGHKS, YYEKEE (reference sequence). CDR3 length equals 15 residues. In DNA form, the CDR3 reads TGTGCCAGCAGCTGGACACCTTCTAGCACAGATACGCAGTATTTT. Its translation: CASSWTPSSTDTQYF. The full variable domain, completed using reference TRBV5-5 and TRBJ2-3, is DAGVTQSPTHLIKTRGQQVTLRCSPISGHKSVSWYQQVLGQGPQFIFQYYEKEERGRGNFPDRFSARQFPNYSSELNVNALLLGDSALYLCASSWTPSSTDTQYFGPGTRLTVL.

This clone occurred once. The genes are TRBV5-8 and TRBJ1-4; TRBD1 matches at 8 bases. Per germline, CDR1 SGHTS and CDR2 YDEGEE. V lost 4 bases to trimming and J lost 7 bases; unmatched junction nucleotides: 9. The CDR3 spans 15 residues. CDR3 amino acids: CASSPYRGWGEKLFF. As DNA, the CDR3 is TGTGCCAGCAGCCCCTACAGGGGGTGGGGTGAAAAACTGTTTTTT.

This chain uses TRBV28 with TRBJ1-2, with 8 bases identical to TRBD1. Germline CDR1 and CDR2: MDHEN and SYDVKM. CDR3 length equals 13 residues. V gave up 2 bases and J gave up 5 bases; unmatched junction bases: 1. CDR3 protein: CASSLTGGYGYTF. CDR3 nucleotides: TGTGCCAGCAGTTTAACAGGGGGGTATGGCTACACCTTC.

V gene TRBV7-2 combines with J gene TRBJ2-3, with 10 bases matching TRBD1. This CDR3 region has 17 residues. Germline lookup yields CDR1 SGHTA and CDR2 FQGNSA. Trimming at V came to 5 bases and at J to 10 bases, leaving 18 bases not matched to a gene. The CDR3 DNA sequence: TGTGCCAGCAGCCCCAGCCGGGGGACAGGGGTTCCTATCGCGCAGTATTTT. This codes for CASSPSRGTGVPIAQYF.

This clone was detected only a few times. The gene calls are TRBV7-8 and TRBJ1-1; TRBD1 is a possible D gene (5 bases). This CDR3 spans 15 amino acids. Germline V lookup: CDR1 SGHVS, CDR2 FQNEAQ. The V and J ends lost 1 base and 1 base respectively, with 10 bases between them. The CDR3 loop is CASSLVTVTNTEAFF. The DNA of the CDR3 is TGTGCCAGCAGCTTAGTGACAGTGACGAACACTGAAGCTTTCTTT.

This chain uses TRBV7-9 with TRBJ2-4; D is unresolved. The CDR3 consists of 16 residues. V was pared by 3 bases and J by 2 bases, with 14 bases between. The V gene's germline CDR1 is SEHNR and CDR2 FQNEAQ (reference sequence). The CDR3 bases are TGTGCCAGCAGCTTCGGTGGCGTATCACCCAAAAACATTCAGTACTTC. Translation gives CASSFGGVSPKNIQYF. Variable domain in full (rest from reference TRBV7-9 and TRBJ2-4): DTGVSQNPRHKITKRGQNVTFRCDPISEHNRLYWYRQTLGQGPEFLTYFQNEAQLEKSRLLSDRFSAERPKGSFSTLEIQRTEQGDSAMYLCASSFGGVSPKNIQYFGAGTRLSVL.

The J gene is TRBJ2-5, the V gene TRBV7-2, with 8 bases matching TRBD1. Germline V gene sequence: CDR1 SGHTA, CDR2 FQGNSA. This CDR3 has 12 residues. V was pared by 3 bases and J by 7 bases, with 1 base of the junction left unmatched. The CDR3 protein is CASSFDRGTQYF. DNA for the CDR3: TGTGCCAGCAGCTTCGACAGGGGGACCCAGTACTTC.

The CDR3 here is CAIGRQSYEQYF. The DNA of the CDR3 is TGTGCCATCGGCCGGCAATCCTACGAGCAGTACTTC. This chain connects TRBV10-3 to TRBJ2-7, with unresolved D. Per the germline V gene, CDR1 is ENHRY and CDR2 is SYGVKD. The CDR3 consists of 12 residues. Trimming removed 8 bases at V and 1 base at J, with 9 bases between.

This chain uses TRBV19 with TRBJ2-1; TRBD2 matches at 9 bases. Germline CDR1 LNHDA, CDR2 SQIVND (reference sequence). V lost 10 bases to trimming and J lost 4 bases; unmatched junction nucleotides: 8. The CDR3 consists of 14 residues. In DNA form, the CDR3 reads TGTGCCACTTCCGGGACTAGCAGATACAATGAGCAGTTCTTC. It encodes CATSGTSRYNEQFF.

The chain carries TRBV27 and TRBJ1-5; D gene unclear. Trimming cost V 6 bases and J 9 bases, with 15 bases left between them. Per the germline V gene, CDR1 is MNHEY and CDR2 is SMNVEV (reference sequence). The CDR3 runs to 13 residues. The CDR3 is CASRDAAGGPQHF. For the CDR3, the DNA is TGTGCCAGCAGGGACGCGGCGGGCGGGCCCCAGCATTTT.

V is TRBV4-1 and J is TRBJ1-6; D unclear. Germline-derived CDR1 and CDR2 are MGHRA and YSYEKL. The V gene lost 1 base and the J gene lost 15 bases, with 10 bases spanning the gap. CDR3 length: 12 residues. As DNA, the CDR3 is TGCGCCAGCAGCCAAGGCGGCAGTCGCCTCCACTTT. Translating it yields CASSQGGSRLHF.

The chain recombines TRBV19 with TRBJ1-5; possible D gene TRBD1, 5 bases. Trimming cost V 7 bases and J 8 bases, with 18 bases left between them. In germline, CDR1 is LNHDA, CDR2 SQIVND (reference sequence). The CDR3 loop spans 14 amino acids. The CDR3 nucleotides are TGTGCCAGTACCTTCAGGTTAACGGGGGAGCCCCAGCATTTT. It codes for CASTFRLTGEPQHF.

V and J are TRBV19 and TRBJ1-4; D is undetermined. Germline CDR1 reads LNHDA; CDR2 reads SQIVND (reference sequence). The CDR3 has 12 residues. The V end was cut by 5 bases, the J end by 10 bases, with 11 bases between. The CDR3 DNA reads TGTGCCAGTAGTCCCGGTGTGTCAAAACTGTTTTTT. Translated: CASSPGVSKLFF.

The chain is built from TRBV3-1 (or the pseudogene TRBV3-2) and TRBJ1-5; 7 bases are a match to TRBD1. The CDR3 runs to 17 residues. Trimming cost V 1 base and J 0 bases; bases outside gene matches: 6. In germline, CDR1 is LGHDT, CDR2 YNNKEL (reference sequence). The CDR3 DNA is TGTGCCAGCAGCCAAGCCCGGGACAGTGATAGCAATCAGCCCCAGCATTTT. Its protein product is CASSQARDSDSNQPQHF.

The genes are TRBV18 and TRBJ1-1; TRBD1 aligns across 7 bases. V lost 0 bases and J lost 6; bases outside the gene matches: 4. CDR3 length: 14 residues. Germline CDR1 and CDR2: KGHSH and LQKENI. For the CDR3, the DNA is TGTGCCAGCTCACCACCAGGGACAGTTTCTGAAGCTTTCTTT. Amino acid sequence: CASSPPGTVSEAFF. Full variable domain (rest looked up from reference TRBV18 and TRBJ1-1): NAGVMQNPRHLVRRRGQEARLRCSPMKGHSHVYWYRQLPEEGLKFMVYLQKENIIDESGMPKERFSAEFPKEGPSILRIQQVVRGDSAAYFCASSPPGTVSEAFFGQGTRLTVV.

This clone was seen a few times. The chain recombines TRBV7-9 with TRBJ1-1, with a tentative D call TRBD1 (6 bases). This CDR3 is 15 amino acids long. Germline V CDR1 and CDR2: SEHNR, FQNEAQ (reference sequence). The V gene lost 2 bases and the J gene lost 5 bases, with 15 bases spanning the gap. The CDR3 DNA reads as TGTGCCAGCAGCTTAAATTTGGGGGCGCAGACTGAAGCTTTCTTT. Its protein product is CASSLNLGAQTEAFF.

The V call is TRBV6-6, the J call TRBJ1-6, with D hard to call. Trimming left V 0 bases short and J 9 bases short, with 6 bases between. This CDR3 spans 13 amino acids. Germline V lookup: CDR1 MNHNY, CDR2 SVGAGI (reference sequence). The CDR3: CASSYSKGSPLHF. The CDR3 region has the DNA TGTGCCAGCAGTTACTCCAAAGGTTCACCCCTCCACTTT.

The chain links TRBV10-1 to TRBJ1-2; no definite D call. CDR1 and CDR2 (germline): WNHNN, SYGVQD (reference sequence). V gave up 0 bases and J gave up 6 bases, with 5 bases separating them. The CDR3 has 12 amino acids. The CDR3 is CASSESSDGYTF. The CDR3 DNA follows: TGCGCCAGCAGTGAGTCGTCGGATGGCTACACCTTC.

The sample holds many counts of this clone. V is TRBV4-2 and J is TRBJ1-3; D uncertain. Germline values: CDR1 LGHNA, CDR2 YNFKEQ. The CDR3 consists of 16 residues. V shed 0 bases and J shed 0 bases, with 9 bases lying between them. Written as DNA, the CDR3 is TGTGCCAGCAGCCAAGATCCGGAATCCTCTGGAAACACCATATATTTT. Protein product: CASSQDPESSGNTIYF.

This chain links TRBV9 with TRBJ2-2; no firm D call. CDR3 length: 15 residues. Germline V gives CDR1 SGDLS, CDR2 YYNGEE. V was cut by 2 bases and J by 4 bases, with 12 bases left in between. CDR3 coding DNA: TGTGCCAGCAGCGTGGGAAGTTTGGTCACCGGGGAGCTGTTTTTT. Protein sequence: CASSVGSLVTGELFF.